Listed below are T cell receptor beta chains from one sample, sequenced in a study of Graves' ophthalmopathy and Graves' hyperthyroidism. TCRdb reprocessed the multiplex PCR reads with MiXCR, giving one entry per CDR3 protein. Of roughly 1.1 million distinct CDR3 sequences in the sample, approximately 35% are singletons; the top ten hold 11%. The sample consisted of peripheral blood or thyroid tissue (not recorded which). These receptors were taken from an adult man with Graves' hyperthyroidism. Each CDR3 is given with its conserved first and last residue. The D gene is left open where the match is weak. Clone size, where shown, is once, few, many, or a class for clones that have expanded.

cdr3_aa: CASSGAGRISGANVLTF
cdr3_nt: TGCGCCAGCAGCGGAGCGGGACGGATCTCTGGGGCCAACGTCCTGACTTTC
v_call: TRBV5-1
clone_size: many
cdr3_length: 17
d_call: TRBD2
j_call: TRBJ2-6

cdr3_aa: CASSLGQGATAFF
cdr3_nt: TGTGCCAGCAGCTTAGGACAGGGGGCTACAGCTTTCTTT
v_call: TRBV11-1
clone_size: .
cdr3_length: 13
d_call: TRBD1
j_call: TRBJ1-1

cdr3_aa: CASSAPDSGANVLTF
cdr3_nt: TGTGCCAGCAGCGCCCCTGACTCTGGGGCCAACGTCCTGACTTTC
v_call: TRBV9
clone_size: few
cdr3_length: 15
d_call: .
j_call: TRBJ2-6

cdr3_aa: CASSTTGAAGELFF
cdr3_nt: TGTGCCAGCAGTACCACAGGGGCAGCCGGGGAGCTGTTTTTT
v_call: TRBV6-6
clone_size: few
cdr3_length: 14
d_call: TRBD1
j_call: TRBJ2-2

cdr3_aa: CSARALDNQPQHF
cdr3_nt: TGCAGTGCTAGAGCCTTGGATAATCAGCCCCAGCATTTT
v_call: TRBV20-1
clone_size: many
cdr3_length: 13
d_call: .
j_call: TRBJ1-5

cdr3_aa: CASSNRYTEAFF
cdr3_nt: TGTGCCAGCAGTAACAGGTACACTGAAGCTTTCTTT
v_call: TRBV6-6
clone_size: many
cdr3_length: 12
d_call: .
j_call: TRBJ1-1

cdr3_aa: CASSERGPAAFF
cdr3_nt: TGTGCCAGCAGTGAACGGGGGCCAGCAGCTTTCTTT
v_call: TRBV25-1
clone_size: many
cdr3_length: 12
d_call: .
j_call: TRBJ1-1

cdr3_aa: CSARDYQGENTEAFF
cdr3_nt: TGCAGTGCTAGAGATTACCAGGGAGAGAACACTGAAGCTTTCTTT
v_call: TRBV20-1
clone_size: many
cdr3_length: 15
d_call: .
j_call: TRBJ1-1

cdr3_aa: CASTKKGTGSYHEQYF
cdr3_nt: TGTGCCAGCACCAAAAAAGGGACAGGGAGTTACCACGAGCAGTACTTC
v_call: TRBV7-8
clone_size: few
cdr3_length: 16
d_call: TRBD1
j_call: TRBJ2-7

cdr3_aa: CASSVEGHEQYF
cdr3_nt: TGTGCCAGCAGCGTCGAGGGCCACGAGCAGTACTTC
v_call: TRBV12-3/TRBV12-4
clone_size: many
cdr3_length: 12
d_call: .
j_call: TRBJ2-7

cdr3_aa: CAGTADSPLHF
cdr3_nt: TGTGCCGGGACAGCCGATTCACCCCTCCACTTT
v_call: TRBV9
clone_size: .
cdr3_length: 11
d_call: TRBD1
j_call: TRBJ1-6

cdr3_aa: CATQDRVRNNEKLFF
cdr3_nt: TGTGCCACCCAGGACAGGGTTCGAAATAATGAAAAACTGTTTTTT
v_call: TRBV15
clone_size: many
cdr3_length: 15
d_call: TRBD1
j_call: TRBJ1-4

cdr3_aa: CSGGSGRETQYF
cdr3_nt: TGCAGCGGCGGGAGTGGTAGAGAGACCCAGTACTTC
v_call: TRBV29-1
clone_size: many
cdr3_length: 12
d_call: TRBD2
j_call: TRBJ2-5

cdr3_aa: CASMGRETYEQYF
cdr3_nt: TGTGCCAGCATGGGCAGGGAAACCTACGAGCAGTACTTC
v_call: TRBV6-6
clone_size: .
cdr3_length: 13
d_call: .
j_call: TRBJ2-7

cdr3_aa: CASSVSDSPLHF
cdr3_nt: TGCGCCAGCAGTGTCTCCGATTCACCCCTCCACTTT
v_call: TRBV10-2
clone_size: .
cdr3_length: 12
d_call: .
j_call: TRBJ1-6

cdr3_aa: CASRSGEAGQPQHF
cdr3_nt: TGTGCCAGCAGGAGCGGAGAGGCAGGACAGCCCCAGCATTTT
v_call: TRBV6-2/TRBV6-3
clone_size: few
cdr3_length: 14
d_call: .
j_call: TRBJ1-5

cdr3_aa: CATSDLLGNYGYTF
cdr3_nt: TGTGCCACCAGTGATCTTCTCGGGAACTATGGCTACACCTTC
v_call: TRBV24-1
clone_size: .
cdr3_length: 14
d_call: .
j_call: TRBJ1-2

cdr3_aa: CASSRDRGATEAFF
cdr3_nt: TGTGCCAGCAGCCGAGACAGGGGGGCCACTGAAGCTTTCTTT
v_call: TRBV7-2
clone_size: many
cdr3_length: 14
d_call: TRBD1
j_call: TRBJ1-1

cdr3_aa: CASSFTGGKTYEQYF
cdr3_nt: TGTGCCAGCAGCTTTACTGGAGGCAAGACCTACGAGCAGTACTTC
v_call: TRBV7-2
clone_size: many
cdr3_length: 15
d_call: .
j_call: TRBJ2-7

cdr3_aa: CATYGQPGETQYF
cdr3_nt: TGTGCCACCTATGGACAGCCGGGAGAGACCCAGTACTTC
v_call: TRBV6-1
clone_size: .
cdr3_length: 13
d_call: .
j_call: TRBJ2-5

cdr3_aa: CASSLDIGGRGNQPQHF
cdr3_nt: TGTGCCAGCAGCTTAGATATCGGGGGCCGGGGCAATCAGCCCCAGCATTTT
v_call: TRBV7-8
clone_size: many
cdr3_length: 17
d_call: .
j_call: TRBJ1-5

cdr3_aa: CASRPRGETGELFF
cdr3_nt: TGCGCCAGCAGGCCCCGGGGTGAGACCGGGGAGCTGTTTTTT
v_call: TRBV5-1
clone_size: .
cdr3_length: 14
d_call: .
j_call: TRBJ2-2

cdr3_aa: CASSPGQGRPGANVLTF
cdr3_nt: TGTGCCAGCAGCCCGGGACAGGGGAGACCTGGGGCCAACGTCCTGACTTTC
v_call: TRBV3-1
clone_size: once
cdr3_length: 17
d_call: TRBD1
j_call: TRBJ2-6

cdr3_aa: CSVEPTGSYEQYF
cdr3_nt: TGCAGCGTTGAACCGACAGGCTCCTACGAGCAGTACTTC
v_call: TRBV29-1
clone_size: .
cdr3_length: 13
d_call: .
j_call: TRBJ2-7

cdr3_aa: CASSLAGRAGNTIYF
cdr3_nt: TGTGCCAGCAGCTTAGCGGGGAGGGCAGGAAACACCATATATTTT
v_call: TRBV7-2
clone_size: few
cdr3_length: 15
d_call: .
j_call: TRBJ1-3

cdr3_aa: CATSSQGLGGEKLFF
cdr3_nt: TGTGCCACCAGCAGCCAGGGACTCGGAGGGGAAAAACTGTTTTTT
v_call: TRBV15
clone_size: .
cdr3_length: 15
d_call: .
j_call: TRBJ1-4

cdr3_aa: CASSVGLRERNTGELFF
cdr3_nt: TGTGCCAGCAGCGTAGGCCTGCGGGAGCGTAACACCGGGGAGCTGTTTTTT
v_call: TRBV9
clone_size: many
cdr3_length: 17
d_call: TRBD2
j_call: TRBJ2-2

cdr3_aa: CSASSGSPYEQYF
cdr3_nt: TGCAGTGCATCGAGCGGGAGTCCATACGAGCAGTACTTC
v_call: TRBV20-1
clone_size: many
cdr3_length: 13
d_call: TRBD2
j_call: TRBJ2-7

cdr3_aa: CASSYPPLQSDTEAFF
cdr3_nt: TGTGCCAGCAGTTACCCCCCCCTACAGAGTGACACTGAAGCTTTCTTT
v_call: TRBV7-9
clone_size: .
cdr3_length: 16
d_call: .
j_call: TRBJ1-1

cdr3_aa: CSVGDQVFQPQHF
cdr3_nt: TGCAGTGTGGGGGATCAGGTTTTCCAGCCCCAGCATTTT
v_call: TRBV20-1
clone_size: .
cdr3_length: 13
d_call: .
j_call: TRBJ1-5

cdr3_aa: CASSIYRGGEQYF
cdr3_nt: TGTGCCAGCAGCATATACAGGGGGGGCGAGCAGTACTTC
v_call: TRBV7-2
clone_size: many
cdr3_length: 13
d_call: .
j_call: TRBJ2-7

cdr3_aa: CASSKPGPRETQYF
cdr3_nt: TGTGCCAGCAGTAAACCGGGACCACGAGAGACCCAGTACTTC
v_call: TRBV12-3/TRBV12-4
clone_size: few
cdr3_length: 14
d_call: .
j_call: TRBJ2-5

cdr3_aa: CASSDSVQGNEQHF
cdr3_nt: TGCGCCAGCAGTGACTCCGTGCAGGGTAACGAGCAGCACTTC
v_call: TRBV10-2
clone_size: .
cdr3_length: 14
d_call: .
j_call: TRBJ2-7

cdr3_aa: CASSRRSGLLNTEAFF
cdr3_nt: TGTGCCAGCAGCCGCAGGTCGGGGCTTTTAAACACTGAAGCTTTCTTT
v_call: TRBV7-8
clone_size: .
cdr3_length: 16
d_call: .
j_call: TRBJ1-1

cdr3_aa: CASSDGRGSYNSPLHF
cdr3_nt: TGTGCCAGCAGTGACGGCAGGGGGTCCTATAATTCACCCCTCCACTTT
v_call: TRBV25-1
clone_size: .
cdr3_length: 16
d_call: TRBD1
j_call: TRBJ1-6

cdr3_aa: CASSELGINCGYTF
cdr3_nt: TGCGCCAGCAGTGAGTTGGGGATTAATTGTGGCTACACCTTC
v_call: TRBV10-2
clone_size: .
cdr3_length: 14
d_call: .
j_call: TRBJ1-2